This T cell receptor (beta chain) derives from a study of radiation and T cells in renal cell carcinoma. Study-wide results and caveats: Top tumor clonotypes rose in blood 2 weeks post-radiation, then contracted.

Time point: blood 4 weeks post-SBRT, at nephrectomy. As for treatment: 15 Gy SBRT to primary tumor, nephrectomy 4 weeks later. Nephrectomy followed 15 Gy stereotactic body radiation by 4 weeks. Blood was sampled at baseline, 2 weeks and 4 weeks after SBRT. The tumor was a clear cell renal cell carcinoma. Clones were read by immunoSEQ multiplex PCR, and TCRdb kept only the in-frame ones, dropping some. Of 60,000 to 95,000 clones in the sample, approximately 82% are singletons; the top ten hold more than 2%. A word on this clone: The antigen is not known.

The TCR sequence derives from an older woman with renal cell carcinoma. Sample: blood, taken from a patient whose treatment included radiotherapy and nephrectomy.

The CDR3 loop reads CASSQEETSGARGQFF. In DNA, the CDR3 is TGTGCCAGCAGCCAAGAAGAGACTAGCGGGGCCCGAGGGCAGTTCTTC. This chain uses TRBV4-2 with TRBJ2-1; the match to TRBD2 covers 11 bases. The CDR3 runs to 16 residues. The germline gives CDR1 LGHNA, CDR2 YNFKEQ. Unmatched junction bases numbered 10, after V lost 0 bases and J lost 12 bases.